A selection of T cell receptor beta chains follows, all from one sample in a study of T cell responses to AZD1222 COVID-19 vaccine. This table comes from immunoSEQ multiplex PCR, and its TCRdb copy is limited to in-frame clones, with some not included. This table has roughly 140,000 clones, about 93% appearing once. The sample here was peripheral blood, taken on day 0 of AZD1222 vaccination. All receptors come from an adult in good health. Both conserved end residues are part of each CDR3. The order of the fields is V gene, CDR3 protein.

>TRBV12-1
CASSFEGMVAGGPLMTDTQYF
>TRBV6-5
CASSYGRNQPQHF
>TRBV6-5
CASSGPGAYYGYTF
>TRBV20-1
CSASWGGRVGEQFF
>TRBV7-3
CASSPEPGTGGYEQYF
>TRBV10-3
CAISESDGGRGEQYF
>TRBV20-1
CSATDRGSYGYTF
>TRBV11-2
CASSFASGTENYGYTF
>TRBV6-1
CASSESGTGGSEQYF
>TRBV9
CASSVGGGLSYEQYF
>TRBV14
CASSQQGTVDNEQFF
>TRBV5-1
CASSFLGGELFF
>TRBV7-9
CASSPDSGGTEAFF
>TRBV6-6
CASSYPAGSDNYGYTF
>TRBV7-7
CASSLGGRTGNYGYTF
>TRBV12-3/TRBV12-4
CASNPGTTEAFF
>TRBV5-1
CASSTGQARNSPLHF
>TRBV5-1
CASRFNLQGSGANVLTF
>TRBV7-9
CASSLADSREQYF
>TRBV13
CASSPRPDQPQHF
>TRBV7-2
CASSLRGTSGGHPYEQYF
>TRBV19
CASRDPGRAYGYTF
>TRBV19
CASSIKAGTNYGYTF
>TRBV10-1
CASSPRTGTPGKQYF
>TRBV12-3/TRBV12-4
CASRLGQNTEAFF
>TRBV14
CASSQGGAGDTQYF
>TRBV10-1
CASSEARSYGYTF
>TRBV18
CASSLKARSGSDDYEQYF
>TRBV5-1
CASSPGAASSYNEQFF
>TRBV7-3
CASSLNSGQGYEQYF
>TRBV11-1
CASSQTGAGKPQHF
>TRBV7-2
CASSSNRGGSTEAFF
>TRBV20-1
CSASPGTLAGNTIYF
>TRBV5-4
CASSLTSGGTGELFF
>TRBV12-3/TRBV12-4
CASSPGLAGEQYF
>TRBV9
CASSVEGTRTYEQYF
>TRBV11-3
CASGLGGWTSGSTGELFF
>TRBV27
CASSLFRAYEQYF
>TRBV19
CATAPPWGGFQETQYF
>TRBV9
CASSVGSPDTQYF
>TRBV5-1
CASSLGGRGQETQYF
>TRBV9
CASSVAIAGGTETQYF
>TRBV11-2
CASSQQGVYEQYF